This T cell receptor beta chain is from a study of regulatory T cells in long-lasting Graves disease. The study, taken as a whole, reports: Relative to new patients (roughly 970), persistent patients exhibited greater sharing of public clonotypes (approximately 3,000).

With regard to this clonotype: Its antigen is currently unknown.

The time point was: newly diagnosed GD, antithyroid drugs for less than 3 months. The authors made the TCR library using RNA they extracted from PBMCs. For TCR beta, libraries came from iRepertoire HTBI primers and Arm-PCR of CDR3 regions. TCRdb independently ran MiXCR on the multiplex PCR reads; one entry per CDR3 protein. The data show hundreds of thousands of distinct CDR3 sequences, about 16% seen once. Germline V gene lookup returns CDR1 LNHDA and CDR2 SQIVND (reference sequence). The CDR3 has 14 amino acids. V was trimmed by 3 bases and J by 0 bases, leaving 6 bases between them. The same data also contributed to another study, on T cells in Graves' hyperthyroidism and ophthalmopathy. Turning to that study: HTBI primers were the set used in a first-round RT-PCR of the TCR CDR3.

The chain joins TRBV19 to TRBJ1-5, with D possibly matching TRBD1 (5 bases). The sequenced sample was peripheral blood mononuclear cells (PBMCs), obtained at new diagnosis, from a patient treated with antithyroid drugs. The source is a woman aged 35-60 years with Graves disease. CDR3 sequence reads: CASSMGGSNQPQHF. The CDR3 DNA reads TGTGCCAGTAGTATGGGGGGTAGCAATCAGCCCCAGCATTTT. The variable domain in full, completed from reference TRBV19 and TRBJ1-5, reads DGGITQSPKYLFRKEGQNVTLSCEQNLNHDAMYWYRQDPGQGLRLIYYSQIVNDFQKGDIAEGYSVSREKKESFPLTVTSAQKNPTAFYLCASSMGGSNQPQHFGDGTRLSIL.